Sequencing of this T cell receptor (beta chain) was carried out in a study of T cell responses to AZD1222 COVID-19 vaccine. Study-wide results and limits: Reports indicate that nearly half of spike-specific TCRs are directed at unmutated variant regions. Donors, mostly white British, included more females; clonal diversity was possibly underestimated.

This clone was seen a few times. Its antigen is as yet unknown. Produced via immunoSEQ multiplex PCR; TCRdb's table is partial and in-frame only. Of some 74,000 clones listed, about 85% are singletons. The input for sequencing was peripheral blood, taken 28 days after the second AZD1222 dose. The clonotype comes from an adult who received the AZD1222 COVID-19 vaccine.

This chain's CDR3 is CASSQTGPSEPPDTQYF. The CDR3 DNA reads as TGTGCCAGCAGCCAAACGGGGCCTAGCGAACCCCCAGATACGCAGTATTTT. The chain uses TRBV3-1 (or the pseudogene TRBV3-2) and TRBJ2-3, with D perhaps TRBD2 (6 bases). This CDR3 spans 17 amino acids. Trimming shortened V by 2 bases and J by 4 bases, and 19 bases separated the two germline ends. Germline CDR1 and CDR2: LGHDT and YNNKEL (reference sequence).